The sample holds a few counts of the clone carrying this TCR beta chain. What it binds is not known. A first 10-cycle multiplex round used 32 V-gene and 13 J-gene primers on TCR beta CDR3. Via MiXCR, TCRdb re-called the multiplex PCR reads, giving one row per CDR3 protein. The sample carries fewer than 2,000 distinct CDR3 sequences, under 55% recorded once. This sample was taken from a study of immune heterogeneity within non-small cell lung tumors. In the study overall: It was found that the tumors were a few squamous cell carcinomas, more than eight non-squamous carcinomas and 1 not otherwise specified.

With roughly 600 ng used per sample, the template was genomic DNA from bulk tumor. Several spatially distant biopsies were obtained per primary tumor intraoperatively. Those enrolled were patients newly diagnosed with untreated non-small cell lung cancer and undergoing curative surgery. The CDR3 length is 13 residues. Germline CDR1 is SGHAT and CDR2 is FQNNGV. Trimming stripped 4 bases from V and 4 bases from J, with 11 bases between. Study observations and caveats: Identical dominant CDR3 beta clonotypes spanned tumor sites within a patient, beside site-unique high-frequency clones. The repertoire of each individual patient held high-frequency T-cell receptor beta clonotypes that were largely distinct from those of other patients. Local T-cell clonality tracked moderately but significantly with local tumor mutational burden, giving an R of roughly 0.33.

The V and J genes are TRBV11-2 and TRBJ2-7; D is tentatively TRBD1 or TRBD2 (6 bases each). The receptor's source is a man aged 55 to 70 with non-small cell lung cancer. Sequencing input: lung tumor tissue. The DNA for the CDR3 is TGTGCCAGCAGCTCCCGGGGGCTATACGAGCAGTACTTC. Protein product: CASSSRGLYEQYF.